This T cell receptor (beta chain) stems from a study of CD8 T cells in Susac syndrome. The RNA, roughly 0.5 to 1 ug, was put through reverse transcription using random hexamers. Multiplex PCR with immunoSEQ amplified the TCR beta CDR3 across 54 Vbeta and 13 Jbeta. One entry per CDR3 protein results from TCRdb running MiXCR on the immunoSEQ multiplex PCR reads. The repertoire holds roughly 150,000 distinct CDR3 sequences, with 80% to 95% as singletons. Germline assignment: CDR1 SEHNR and CDR2 FQNEAQ (reference sequence). J lost 4 bases, V lost 5 bases, and 6 bases had no gene match. This CDR3 is 15 amino acids long. FACS enriched CD8+ TEMRA cells, while bulk CD8+ and CD4+ were negatively isolated.

V usage is TRBV7-9 and J usage is TRBJ2-1, with TRBD2 matching 9 bases. The sequencing input was CD4+ T cells from PBMCs. The receptor was isolated from a human donor in good health. The CDR3 sequence is CASSRQRGVYNEQFF. DNA of the CDR3: TGTGCCAGCAGCCGGCAGCGGGGGGTGTACAATGAGCAGTTCTTC.